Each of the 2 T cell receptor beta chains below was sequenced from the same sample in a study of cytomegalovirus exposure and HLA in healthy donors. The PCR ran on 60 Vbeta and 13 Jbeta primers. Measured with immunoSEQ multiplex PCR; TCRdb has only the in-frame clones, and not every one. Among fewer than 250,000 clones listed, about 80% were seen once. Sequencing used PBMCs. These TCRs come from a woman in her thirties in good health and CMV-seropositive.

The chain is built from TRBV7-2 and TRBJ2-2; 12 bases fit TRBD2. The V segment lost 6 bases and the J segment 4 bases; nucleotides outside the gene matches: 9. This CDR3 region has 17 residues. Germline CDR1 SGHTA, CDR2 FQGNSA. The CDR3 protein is CASSANPGLAGTGELFF. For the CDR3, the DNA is TGTGCCAGCAGTGCAAACCCGGGACTAGCGGGCACCGGGGAGCTGTTTTTT.

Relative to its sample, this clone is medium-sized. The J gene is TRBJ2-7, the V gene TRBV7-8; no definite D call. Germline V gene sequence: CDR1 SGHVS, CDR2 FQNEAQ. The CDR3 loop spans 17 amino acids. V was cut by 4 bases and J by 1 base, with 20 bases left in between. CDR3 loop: CASSSLSGPSPSYEQYF. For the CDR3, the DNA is TGTGCCAGCAGCTCCCTCTCTGGGCCCTCCCCTTCCTACGAGCAGTACTTC.